What follows are 28 T cell receptor beta chains derived from one specimen sequenced in a study of T cells in Graves' hyperthyroidism and ophthalmopathy. It was RNA transcripts that yielded the amplified TCR beta CDR3 regions. Using the HTBI primer set, a first-round RT-PCR was run on the TCR CDR3. TCRdb used MiXCR to reprocess the multiplex PCR reads, holding one entry per CDR3 protein. The data show hundreds of thousands of distinct CDR3 sequences, 13% to 15% seen once. Sequencing used blood. Receptors were obtained from a woman aged 45-60 years with Graves' ophthalmopathy.

This clonotype was found many times. The rearrangement uses TRBV29-1 and TRBJ2-1, with D maybe TRBD1 (6 bases). Germline lookup yields CDR1 SQVTM and CDR2 ANQGSEA. The length of the CDR3 is 15 residues. Between the trimmed V and J ends, which lost 4 bases and 2 bases, there was a span of 15 bases. CDR3 sequence (DNA): TGCAGCGTTGCCAGGGGTATTAACCCCTACAATGAGCAGTTCTTC. It encodes CSVARGINPYNEQFF.

The genes are TRBV7-8 and TRBJ2-7, with 10 bases that match TRBD2. The V gene end was trimmed by 1 base and the J gene end by 6 bases; junction bases not matched to a gene: 12. The CDR3 is 17 amino acids. Germline V CDR1 and CDR2: SGHVS, FQNEAQ. Written as DNA, the CDR3 is TGTGCCAGCAGCTTAGTGTTTCCTAGCGGGAGATTAGTCGAGCAGTACTTC. This codes for CASSLVFPSGRLVEQYF.

The genes are TRBV4-3 and TRBJ2-6; 10 nucleotides align to TRBD1. Trimming cost V 4 bases and J 0 bases; bases outside gene matches: 21. CDR3 length: 23 amino acids. Germline CDR1 is LGHNA and CDR2 is YSLEER. CDR3 protein: CASSRVLGDRGGYLSSGANVLTF. The CDR3 DNA follows: TGCGCCAGCAGCCGAGTTCTCGGGGACAGGGGAGGTTACTTAAGCTCTGGGGCCAACGTCCTGACTTTC.

This clonotype occurred many times. CDR3 sequence reads: CASSFTPDRGKYNEQFF. Written as DNA, the CDR3 is TGTGCCAGCAGTTTTACTCCCGACAGGGGGAAGTACAATGAGCAGTTCTTC. This sequence joins TRBV27 and TRBJ2-1; 9 nucleotides match TRBD1. In germline, CDR1 is MNHEY, CDR2 SMNVEV (reference sequence). The CDR3 loop spans 17 amino acids. J lost 4 bases, V lost 3 bases, and 10 bases had no gene match.

This clonotype has only a few counts. The J gene is TRBJ1-5, the V gene TRBV27; a weak D match, TRBD1 (5 bases). Deletions cut 3 bases from V and 2 bases from J, with 11 bases between. The CDR3 is 15 residues long. Germline V CDR1 and CDR2: MNHEY, SMNVEV (reference sequence). Here the CDR3 DNA reads TGTGCCAGCAGTTTCTCGCCCAGGGGCAATCAGCCCCAGCATTTT. Its protein product is CASSFSPRGNQPQHF.

This clonotype was seen a few times. The rearrangement joins TRBV5-1 to TRBJ1-4, with 9 bases that match TRBD1. With V trimmed by 5 bases and J by 8 bases, 7 bases remained unmatched. The CDR3 has 14 amino acids. CDR1 is SGHRS and CDR2 is YFSETQ in the germline V gene. The CDR3 nucleotides are TGCGCCAGCAGGACCGGGGGACAGGGCGAAAAACTGTTTTTT. This codes for CASRTGGQGEKLFF.

This clonotype was counted at least ten times. V usage is TRBV28 and J usage is TRBJ1-1; D is possibly TRBD1 (5 bases). Germline CDR1 MDHEN, CDR2 SYDVKM. V gave up 9 bases and J gave up 5 bases, with 16 bases separating them. This CDR3 has 13 residues. For the CDR3, the DNA is TGTGCCAGTAGACGGCCGCCAGGGACTGAAGCTTTCTTT. Its protein is CASRRPPGTEAFF.

This clonotype was counted only a few times. V is TRBV9 and J is TRBJ2-1; TRBD2 agrees at 8 bases. V gave up 1 base and J gave up 9 bases; unmatched junction bases: 9. Germline V gene lookup returns CDR1 SGDLS and CDR2 YYNGEE. The CDR3 runs 15 residues. The DNA for the CDR3 is TGTGCCAGCAGCGTACGAAGTAGCGGGATGGCTGAGCAGTTCTTC. This codes for CASSVRSSGMAEQFF.

The chain joins TRBV10-3 to TRBJ1-3; D not resolved. Trimming pared 4 bases from V and 3 bases from J, leaving 13 bases between. Looked up from germline, CDR1 is ENHRY and CDR2 is SYGVKD. This CDR3 spans 15 amino acids. CDR3 sequence (DNA): TGTGCCATCAGTGCCCCCGGTGGGGTTGGAAACACCATATATTTT. Translating gives CAISAPGGVGNTIYF.

The table lists this clonotype with a count of one. A much larger clonotype is one base distant, so this may be a read error. The chain joins TRBV30 to TRBJ1-2; the D is unclear. Trimming cost V 5 bases and J 0 bases, with 10 bases left between them. The CDR3 consists of 13 residues. The germline CDR1 and CDR2 sequences are GTSNPN and SVGIG (reference sequence). DNA of the CDR3: TGTGCCTGGGGTCAGGCTTCTAACTATGGCTACACCTTC. Its translation: CAWGQASNYGYTF.

A few counts support this clonotype. This chain links TRBV19 with TRBJ1-1; D call uncertain. V was trimmed by 7 bases and J by 7 bases, leaving 16 bases between them. The germline gives CDR1 LNHDA, CDR2 SQIVND (reference sequence). The CDR3 sequence is 13 residues long. The CDR3 here is CASNRITRDEAFF. CDR3 sequence (DNA): TGTGCCAGTAATAGGATAACCCGCGATGAAGCTTTCTTT.

This clonotype was counted between two and nine times. This chain joins TRBV12-5 and TRBJ2-1, with 16 bases lining up with TRBD2. CDR3 length: 19 amino acids. V lost 5 bases and J lost 3; bases outside the gene matches: 10. Germline CDR1 is LGHNT and CDR2 is FRNRAP. The CDR3 region has the DNA TGTGCTAGTGGTCTCAGCCCGGGACTAGCGGGAGGGAACTACAATGAGCAGTTCTTC. It encodes CASGLSPGLAGGNYNEQFF.

Only a few counts were recorded for this clonotype. The chain joins TRBV7-9 to TRBJ2-1; 7 bases are a match to TRBD2. The CDR3 covers 14 residues. The germline CDR1 and CDR2 sequences are SEHNR and FQNEAQ (reference sequence). V shed 5 bases, J shed 8 bases, and the junction held 9 bases outside the gene matches. The CDR3: CASSGLAALYEQFF. CDR3 DNA: TGTGCCAGCAGCGGGCTAGCGGCCTTGTATGAGCAGTTCTTC.

This clonotype was seen a few times. The rearrangement joins TRBV7-2 to TRBJ2-3, with 7 bases fitting TRBD1. This CDR3 comprises 15 residues. V lost 6 bases to trimming and J lost 2 bases; unmatched junction nucleotides: 8. Germline CDR1 and CDR2: SGHTA and FQGNSA. The CDR3 protein is CASRVRDSITDTQYF. In DNA, the CDR3 is TGTGCCAGCAGGGTTCGGGACAGTATCACAGATACGCAGTATTTT.

In the case of this clonotype: A much larger clone is a single base away; this may be a read error. This chain uses TRBV7-9 with TRBJ1-1, with TRBD1 matching over 9 bases. This CDR3 has 13 residues. After removal of 5 bases from V and 11 bases from J, the junction contained 9 bases not matched to a gene. Germline lookup yields CDR1 SEHNR and CDR2 FQNEAQ (reference sequence). The CDR3 DNA is TGTGCCAGCAGCGTACAGGGGGCCTTTGTGGCTTTCTTT. Translating gives CASSVQGAFVAFF.

This clonotype was seen at least ten times. This chain links TRBV7-8 with TRBJ1-6, with 8 nucleotides matching TRBD1. J was trimmed by 9 bases and V by 4 bases; bases with no gene match: 2. The germline V gene encodes CDR1 SGHVS and CDR2 FQNEAQ. The CDR3 is 13 residues long. The DNA for the CDR3 is TGTGCCAGCAGCTGGACAGGGCTTTCACCCCTCCACTTT. Translation gives CASSWTGLSPLHF.

The rearrangement links TRBV5-1 to TRBJ2-1; TRBD2 matches at 10 bases. The junction had 8 bases not matched to a gene; V was cut back by 4 bases and J by 4 bases. This CDR3 comprises 16 residues. From germline, CDR1 is SGHRS and CDR2 YFSETQ. For the CDR3, the DNA is TGCGCCAGCAGCCACGGAACTAGCGGGGTTTACAATGAGCAGTTCTTC. The encoded protein is CASSHGTSGVYNEQFF.

This clonotype was seen many times. The genes are TRBV3-1 and TRBJ2-1, with 8 bases identical to TRBD2. The CDR3 contains 15 residues. Germline lookup yields CDR1 LGHDT and CDR2 YNNKEL (reference sequence). With V trimmed by 4 bases and J by 8 bases, 10 bases remained unmatched. The CDR3: CASSPGWSGRDEQFF. In DNA, the CDR3 is TGTGCCAGCAGCCCCGGGTGGAGCGGGAGAGATGAGCAGTTCTTC.

This clonotype has a count of ten or more. The rearrangement links TRBV28 to TRBJ2-7, with TRBD1 matching over 7 bases. The trim removed 7 bases at V and 4 bases at J, leaving 4 bases unmatched. The CDR3 contains 12 residues. Germline CDR1 MDHEN, CDR2 SYDVKM. CDR3 nucleotide sequence: TGTGCCAGCAATAGGGGGCCATACGAGCAGTACTTC. Encoded protein: CASNRGPYEQYF.

The chain carries TRBV20-1 and TRBJ1-2; D gene ambiguous. The CDR3 extends over 13 amino acids. Germline loops: CDR1 DFQATT, CDR2 SNEGSKA (reference sequence). V lost 1 base, J lost 3 bases, and 9 bases lay in between. The CDR3 nucleotides read TGCAGTGCTAGAGGACCTGGGGACTATGGCTACACCTTC. Amino acids: CSARGPGDYGYTF.

The chain couples TRBV6-1 to TRBJ2-2; weak D call: TRBD1 (5 bases). V was clipped by 6 bases and J by 5 bases, with 7 bases between them. The germline CDR1 and CDR2 sequences are MNHNS and SASEGT. The CDR3 covers 12 residues. CDR3: CASRQETGELFF. The CDR3 region has the DNA TGTGCCAGCAGACAGGAGACCGGGGAGCTGTTTTTT.

This clonotype was observed at least ten times. The chain recombines TRBV6-2 or TRBV6-3 with TRBJ2-5, with D hard to call. Per germline, CDR1 MNHEY and CDR2 SVGEGT. V was clipped by 4 bases and J by 6 bases, with 24 bases between them. The CDR3 sequence is 17 residues long. The CDR3 region is CASSSLQQNFGPKTQYF. CDR3 bases: TGTGCCAGCAGTTCCCTACAACAGAATTTCGGTCCGAAGACCCAGTACTTC.

The chain combines TRBV2 with TRBJ1-1; D gene ambiguous. The CDR3 covers 16 residues. Germline loops: CDR1 SNHLY, CDR2 FYNNEI. V lost 4 bases, J lost 4 bases, and 19 bases lay in between. In DNA form, the CDR3 reads TGTGCCAGCAGTGTATTAGTACAGTTTACGATCACTGAAGCTTTCTTT. Its translation is CASSVLVQFTITEAFF.

This clonotype was seen a handful of times. This chain uses TRBV30 with TRBJ1-5; D remains ambiguous. Germline-derived CDR1 and CDR2 are GTSNPN and SVGIG (reference sequence). V was clipped by 2 bases and J by 5 bases, with 10 bases between them. This CDR3 is built from 13 residues. The CDR3 region has the DNA TGTGCCTGGAGTAAGGACGGCTATCAGCCCCAGCATTTT. As protein: CAWSKDGYQPQHF.

Many counts were recorded for this clonotype. This chain uses TRBV6-1 with TRBJ1-1; D call uncertain. The V gene's germline CDR1 is MNHNS and CDR2 SASEGT. Trimming removed 6 bases at V and 1 base at J, with 9 bases between. This CDR3 region has 13 residues. As DNA, the CDR3 is TGTGCCAGCAGCAGACAAGCGAACACTGAAGCTTTCTTT. Its protein product is CASSRQANTEAFF.

The CDR3 sequence is CASSHPGPGGEGQPQHF. CDR3 bases: TGTGCCAGCAGCCATCCCGGGCCGGGCGGGGAGGGCCAGCCCCAGCATTTT. The chain is built from TRBV4-2 and TRBJ1-5; no firm D call. Between the trimmed V and J ends, which lost 3 bases and 7 bases, there was a span of 22 bases. The CDR3 consists of 17 residues. Germline V gives CDR1 LGHNA, CDR2 YNFKEQ.

In regard to this clonotype: Since a much larger clone is just one base distant, this may be a read error. The chain carries TRBV20-1 and TRBJ1-1; D is perhaps TRBD1 (5 bases). CDR3 length equals 14 residues. V was pared by 6 bases and J by 3 bases, with 17 bases between. Per the germline V gene, CDR1 is DFQATT and CDR2 is SNEGSKA (reference sequence). The CDR3 here is CSASPTGLDTEAFF. CDR3 in DNA: TGCAGTGCCTCCCCCACAGGCCTGGACACTGAAGCTTTCTTT.

The chain couples TRBV30 to TRBJ1-1; no reliable D call. V dropped 4 bases and J dropped 8 bases, with 17 bases sitting between them. The CDR3 loop spans 13 amino acids. Germline CDR1 GTSNPN, CDR2 SVGIG (reference sequence). As DNA, the CDR3 is TGTGCCTGGATAGGAAACGGACGGAAAGAAGCTTTCTTT. Residues: CAWIGNGRKEAFF.